The rows below give T cell receptor beta chains drawn from one sample of a study of blood T cell repertoires in COVID-19. Repertoires were generated with immunoSEQ multiplex PCR, while TCRdb's copy carries only in-frame clones and drops some. Here the sample spans fewer than 250,000 clones, roughly nine tenths being singletons. The sequenced sample consisted of peripheral blood. The receptors come from a woman in her 70s with acute or convalescent COVID-19. CDR3s include the opening cysteine and the closing phenylalanine or tryptophan. Each record gives: CDR3 protein, V gene, D gene. D genes are given only for firm matches.

CARPFGGGGWNTEAFF | TRBV10-1 | -
CASRRQGGDYGYTF | TRBV7-9 | TRBD1
CASSPLGTRRTEAFF | TRBV5-4 | -
CASSVVGSGGTQYF | TRBV9 | TRBD2
CASSLVRVRDRETQYF | TRBV5-5 | -
CASSRGLAGGLTTGELFF | TRBV10-2 | TRBD2
CASSLSGVGHEQYF | TRBV7-9 | -
CASSVTGGGGEQFF | TRBV6-4 | TRBD2
CASSPRLAGYNEQFF | TRBV6-5 | TRBD2
CASRIGQNYGYTF | TRBV7-2 | -
CASSQPNRDEQYF | TRBV4-1 | -
CASSSTRGQGSYTF | TRBV19 | TRBD1
CASSDRGAGTDTQYF | TRBV6-5 | -
CASSPWRGQNTEAFF | TRBV3-1/TRBV3-2 | -
CASSPFSGSTTEAFF | TRBV18 | -
CASSYSIGVNTGELFF | TRBV6-5 | -
CASSQGRTIGYGYTF | TRBV3-1/TRBV3-2 | -
CASSLRAYEQYF | TRBV11-3 | -
CASSYSSGRNNQPQHF | TRBV6-6 | -
CASSEQGLSGELFF | TRBV11-2 | TRBD1
CASSEAPNQPQHF | TRBV9 | -
CASSPRTAGNTIYF | TRBV11-2 | -
CASSPLDSGGNEQFF | TRBV18 | TRBD2
CASSLLAGAGELFF | TRBV5-1 | TRBD2
CAISESGQGGEQFF | TRBV10-3 | TRBD1
CASSLGQGNSPLHF | TRBV6-5 | TRBD1
CAIRSGQGSGNTIYF | TRBV10-3 | TRBD1
CASSPAGGQHEQFF | TRBV3-1/TRBV3-2 | TRBD2
CASRSSSGGETQYF | TRBV5-6 | TRBD2
CSAEDRNEQYF | TRBV20-1 | -
CASSLQGNTNTGELFF | TRBV5-1 | -
CATSTGTGGIGTGELFF | TRBV24-1 | TRBD1
CASSREGADTQYF | TRBV5-1 | TRBD2
CARRTVAKNYGYTF | TRBV6-4 | -
CASSVDGDQPQHF | TRBV19 | -
CASSYSRRPSSYNEQFF | TRBV6-2/TRBV6-3 | -
CASSPPPQETQYF | TRBV7-2 | -
CATSDATGGQETQYF | TRBV24-1 | TRBD1
CASSLAGGTGSNQPQHF | TRBV5-1 | -
CASLTGDSNQPQHF | TRBV28 | TRBD1
CASSFGLAGGLQETQYF | TRBV5-1 | TRBD2
CASSLRGRPGQETQYF | TRBV7-6 | -
CASSPGAGAGANVLTF | TRBV18 | TRBD2
CASSQPLQGNNQPQHF | TRBV23-1 | -
CASSPGLWDEQFF | TRBV7-3 | -
CASSSATGNTEAFF | TRBV7-8 | -
CASSLLGRNQPQHF | TRBV11-2 | -
CASGSRSTPSTRTDTQYF | TRBV12-5 | -
CASSPRQGTAETQYF | TRBV19 | TRBD1
CASSSSGGAKFF | TRBV10-1 | TRBD2
CASSQGDRTNQPQHF | TRBV4-1 | TRBD1
CASSLRTGNNQPQHF | TRBV3-1/TRBV3-2 | -
CASSVVLGGQTTDTQYF | TRBV9 | -